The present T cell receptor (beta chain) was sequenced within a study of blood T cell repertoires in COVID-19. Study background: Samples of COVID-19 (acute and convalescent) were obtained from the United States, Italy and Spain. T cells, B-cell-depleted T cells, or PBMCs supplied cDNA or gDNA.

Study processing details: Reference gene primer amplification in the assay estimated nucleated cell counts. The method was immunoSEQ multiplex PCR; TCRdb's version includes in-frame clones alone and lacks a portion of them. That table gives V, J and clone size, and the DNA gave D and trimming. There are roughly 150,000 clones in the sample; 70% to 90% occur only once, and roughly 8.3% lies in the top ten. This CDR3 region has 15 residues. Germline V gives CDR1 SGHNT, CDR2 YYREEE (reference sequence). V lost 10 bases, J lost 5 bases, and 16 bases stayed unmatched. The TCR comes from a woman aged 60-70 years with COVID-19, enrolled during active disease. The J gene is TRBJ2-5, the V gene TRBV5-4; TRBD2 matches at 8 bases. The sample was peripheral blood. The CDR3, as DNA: TGTGCCGGAGGGCGGGGGGCTAAGGATGCCGAGACCCAGTACTTC. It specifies CAGGRGAKDAETQYF.